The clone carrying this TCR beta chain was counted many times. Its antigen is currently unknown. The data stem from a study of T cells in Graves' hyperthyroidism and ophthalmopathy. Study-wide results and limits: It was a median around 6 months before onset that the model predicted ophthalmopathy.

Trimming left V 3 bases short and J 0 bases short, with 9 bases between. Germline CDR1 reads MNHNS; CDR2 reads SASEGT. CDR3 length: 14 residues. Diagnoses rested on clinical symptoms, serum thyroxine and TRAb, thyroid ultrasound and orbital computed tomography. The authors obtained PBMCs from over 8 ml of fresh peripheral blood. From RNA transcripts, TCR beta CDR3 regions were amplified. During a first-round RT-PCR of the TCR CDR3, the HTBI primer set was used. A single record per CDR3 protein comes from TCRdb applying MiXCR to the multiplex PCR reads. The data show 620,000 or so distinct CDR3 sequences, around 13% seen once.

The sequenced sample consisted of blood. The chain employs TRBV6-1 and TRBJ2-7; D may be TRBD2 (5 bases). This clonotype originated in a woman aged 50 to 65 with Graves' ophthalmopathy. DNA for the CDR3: TGTGCCAGCAGTGAGTTAGCGACCTCCTACGAGCAGTACTTC. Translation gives CASSELATSYEQYF.